A selection of T cell receptor beta chains follows, all from one sample in a study of beta chain features in type 1 diabetes. The repertoire was sequenced with immunoSEQ multiplex PCR; TCRdb's copy has only in-frame clones and lacks some. The table lists 450,000 to 600,000 clones, around 28% of them singletons. The sample taken for sequencing was naive CD4+ T cells from blood. The receptor source for this set is a man between 18 and 29 years old in good health. Both conserved end residues are part of each CDR3. The D gene is left open where the match is weak. The size field is filled for only some rows; it gives once, few, many or a size class.

v_call,d_call,j_call,clone_size,cdr3_nt,cdr3_aa
TRBV15,TRBD1,TRBJ2-7,few,TGTGCCACCAGCAGGGCGTACAGGGGGGACGCCGAGCAGTACTTC,CATSRAYRGDAEQYF
TRBV25-1,-,TRBJ2-5,-,TGTGCCAGCAGTTATCCGGGGCAAGAGACCCAGTACTTC,CASSYPGQETQYF
TRBV15,-,TRBJ2-7,-,TGTGCCACCAGCAGGGCCAGGGGCTACGAGCAGTACTTC,CATSRARGYEQYF
TRBV29-1,-,TRBJ2-3,-,TGCAGCGTTGATGCGGGGAGCACAGATACGCAGTATTTT,CSVDAGSTDTQYF
TRBV5-1,-,TRBJ2-3,once,TGCGCCAGCAGCAGATGGGGGTGCGCAGATACGCAGTATTTT,CASSRWGCADTQYF
TRBV28,TRBD2,TRBJ2-7,-,TGTGCCAGCAGTGAACCTAGCGGGAGGAACGAGCAGTACTTC,CASSEPSGRNEQYF
TRBV10-3,-,TRBJ2-7,-,TGTGCCATCAGTAACCAGGACACCTCAGAGCAGTACTTC,CAISNQDTSEQYF
TRBV29-1,-,TRBJ2-7,-,TGCAGCGTTGCCACAGGGATGTTTGAGCAGTACTTC,CSVATGMFEQYF
TRBV7-9,-,TRBJ2-3,-,TGTGCCAGCAGCCCGACGGGAGACGGCACAGATACGCAGTATTTT,CASSPTGDGTDTQYF
TRBV29-1,TRBD1,TRBJ2-7,few,TGCAGCGTTGTGTCGACAGGGACCTACGAGCAGTACTTC,CSVVSTGTYEQYF
TRBV7-2,TRBD1,TRBJ2-4,-,TGTGCCAGCAGCTTAGAGGGGGCCGTAGAAAACATTCAGTACTTC,CASSLEGAVENIQYF
TRBV14,TRBD1,TRBJ2-1,few,TGTGCCAGCAGCCAAGTGGGGACAGGGCTCATGGATGAGCAGTTCTTC,CASSQVGTGLMDEQFF
TRBV19,-,TRBJ2-1,-,TGTGCCAGTAGTAGACAGGTAGTTACGAATGAGCAGTTCTTC,CASSRQVVTNEQFF
TRBV21-1,-,TRBJ2-5,few,TGTGCCAGCAGCAGAATCCAAGAGACCCAGTACTTC,CASSRIQETQYF
TRBV6-5,-,TRBJ2-6,-,TGTGCCAGCAGTACAGGAGACAGACCCGGCGTCCTGACTTTC,CASSTGDRPGVLTF
TRBV6-6,TRBD1,TRBJ1-5,-,TGTGCCAGCAGTTGGACAGGGGGTAATCAGCCCCAGCATTTT,CASSWTGGNQPQHF
TRBV7-2,-,TRBJ1-1,-,TGTGCCAGCAGCGAGACTAGGAACACTGAAGCTTTCTTT,CASSETRNTEAFF
TRBV30,-,TRBJ1-1,few,TGTGCCTGGAGGAACACTGAAGCTTTCTTT,CAWRNTEAFF
TRBV10-3,TRBD1,TRBJ2-3,few,TGTGCCACGACAGGGTACAGAAACTTAGATACGCAGTATTTT,CATTGYRNLDTQYF
TRBV6-5,TRBD1,TRBJ2-1,-,TGTGCCAGCAGTCGCGGGACAGGTGGGGATGAGCAGTTCTTC,CASSRGTGGDEQFF
TRBV27,-,TRBJ2-5,-,TGTGCCAGCCGGCGGGCTGAGACCCAGTACTTC,CASRRAETQYF
TRBV7-2,TRBD2,TRBJ2-5,-,TGTGCCAGCAGCCCTTGGACTAGCGGAAATCAAGAGACCCAGTACTTC,CASSPWTSGNQETQYF
TRBV7-2,-,TRBJ2-1,-,TGTGCCAGCAGCCCCGATGGGAACTCCTACAATGAGCAGTTCTTC,CASSPDGNSYNEQFF
TRBV6-1,-,TRBJ2-1,-,TGTGCCAGCAGTGAACTGCCATCCAATGAGCAGTTCTTC,CASSELPSNEQFF
TRBV5-6,-,TRBJ2-3,-,TGTGCCAGCAGCCCCGGGACGGCCAGCACAGATACGCAGTATTTT,CASSPGTASTDTQYF
TRBV28,-,TRBJ2-1,-,TGTGCCAGCAGTAAAGGGACCCATGTCAATGAGCAGTTCTTC,CASSKGTHVNEQFF
TRBV4-2,TRBD2,TRBJ2-7,-,TGTGCCAGCAGCCCTAGCGGACCCTACGAGCAGTACTTC,CASSPSGPYEQYF
TRBV28,TRBD2,TRBJ2-1,few,TGTGCCAGCAGCGCCCGATTTAGCGGGAGGGGAAATGAGCAGTTCTTC,CASSARFSGRGNEQFF
TRBV10-3,TRBD2,TRBJ2-3,-,TGTGCCATGAGAGCGGGAACTAGCACAGATACGCAGTATTTT,CAMRAGTSTDTQYF
TRBV28,-,TRBJ2-3,-,TGTGCCAGCAGTTTTGGCCAGGGCCGGCAAGCAGATACGCAGTATTTT,CASSFGQGRQADTQYF
TRBV4-2,-,TRBJ2-7,once,TGTGCCAGCAGCCGGAGGGACTACGAGCAGTACTTC,CASSRRDYEQYF
TRBV5-6,-,TRBJ1-3,-,TGTGCCAGCAGCTTGGTATCGGTCTCTGGAAACACCATATATTTT,CASSLVSVSGNTIYF
TRBV28,TRBD1,TRBJ1-4,-,TGTGCCACCCTGGACCGGGACAGGGTTGAAAAACTGTTTTTT,CATLDRDRVEKLFF
TRBV7-9,TRBD1,TRBJ2-7,-,TGTGCCAGCAGCTTAGGCGGGACAGGGGGCTACGAGCAGTACTTC,CASSLGGTGGYEQYF
TRBV6-1,-,TRBJ2-3,-,TGTGCCAGCAGTGAAGGTTGGCAGGGGAGCACAGATACGCAGTATTTT,CASSEGWQGSTDTQYF